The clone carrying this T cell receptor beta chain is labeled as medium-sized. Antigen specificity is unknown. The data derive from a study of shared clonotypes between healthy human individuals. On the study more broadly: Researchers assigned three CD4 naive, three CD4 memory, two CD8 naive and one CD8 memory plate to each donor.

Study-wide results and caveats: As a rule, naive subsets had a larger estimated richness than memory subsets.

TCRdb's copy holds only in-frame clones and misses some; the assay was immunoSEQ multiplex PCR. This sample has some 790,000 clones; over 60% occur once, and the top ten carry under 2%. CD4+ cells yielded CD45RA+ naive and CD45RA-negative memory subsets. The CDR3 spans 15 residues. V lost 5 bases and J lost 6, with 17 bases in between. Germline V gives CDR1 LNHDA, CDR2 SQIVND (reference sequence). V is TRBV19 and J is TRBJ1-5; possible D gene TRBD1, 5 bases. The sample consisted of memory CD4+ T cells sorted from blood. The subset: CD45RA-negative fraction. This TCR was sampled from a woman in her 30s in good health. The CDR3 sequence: CASSVPGTISQPQHF. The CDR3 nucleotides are TGTGCCAGTAGTGTTCCCGGGACGATCAGTCAGCCCCAGCATTTT.